The 24 T cell receptor beta chains in this list originate from one sample, sequenced in a study of T cells in Graves' hyperthyroidism and ophthalmopathy. It was RNA transcripts that yielded the amplified TCR beta CDR3 regions. A set of HTBI primers served as the primers for a first-round RT-PCR of the TCR CDR3. One entry per CDR3 protein results from TCRdb running MiXCR on the multiplex PCR reads. The table lists 450,000 to 550,000 distinct CDR3 sequences, roughly a quarter of them singletons. The sample was blood. Every receptor here comes from a woman between 25 and 40 years old with Graves' ophthalmopathy.

This sequence joins TRBV6-1 and TRBJ2-7; D is possibly TRBD1 (6 bases). Germline CDR1 reads MNHNS; CDR2 reads SASEGT. This CDR3 region has 15 residues. V gave up 3 bases and J gave up 6 bases, with 18 bases separating them. The CDR3 DNA follows: TGTGCCAGCAGTGATACCGCAGGGGCCTGGAGCGAGCAGTACTTC. Protein product: CASSDTAGAWSEQYF.

This clonotype was counted ten times or more. The chain joins TRBV24-1 to TRBJ2-5; TRBD1 agrees at 7 bases. V lost 9 bases and J lost 5; bases outside the gene matches: 8. This CDR3 comprises 13 residues. The germline gives CDR1 KGHDR, CDR2 SFDVKD. The DNA of the CDR3 is TGTGCCACCCGACCGACAGGGACGGAGACCCAGTACTTC. The encoded protein is CATRPTGTETQYF.

This clonotype was detected ten times or more. The chain links TRBV12-3 or TRBV12-4 to TRBJ1-3; 7 nucleotides match TRBD1. This CDR3 has 14 residues. V was clipped by 5 bases and J by 4 bases; unmatched bases: 5. The CDR3 nucleotides read TGTGCCAGCAGTCCGACAGGGTCAGGAAACACCATATATTTT. Amino acid sequence: CASSPTGSGNTIYF.

This clonotype was recorded many times. The gene calls are TRBV29-1 and TRBJ2-5; maybe TRBD1 (6 bases). Germline V gene sequence: CDR1 SQVTM, CDR2 ANQGSEA. The CDR3 spans 14 residues. The V gene lost 4 bases and the J gene lost 5 bases, with 17 bases spanning the gap. CDR3 nucleotide sequence: TGCAGCGTTGTAGGCAGGGGTAGTGGGGAGACCCAGTACTTC. Translated, it gives CSVVGRGSGETQYF.

This clonotype was counted many times. The chain is built from TRBV9 and TRBJ2-7; D ambiguous. Trimming removed 0 bases from V and 0 bases from J, with 10 bases in between. CDR3 length equals 15 residues. Per germline, CDR1 SGDLS and CDR2 YYNGEE. The CDR3 sequence: CASSVAGLASYEQYF. The DNA of the CDR3 is TGTGCCAGCAGCGTAGCTGGGTTAGCCTCCTACGAGCAGTACTTC.

V usage is TRBV12-3 or TRBV12-4 and J usage is TRBJ2-5; TRBD2 aligns across 10 bases. V shed 3 bases and J 2 bases; nucleotides not matched to a gene: 6. CDR3 length: 16 amino acids. DNA for the CDR3: TGTGCCAGCAGTTTGGGTAGCGGGGGGATACAAGAGACCCAGTACTTC. Protein: CASSLGSGGIQETQYF.

This clonotype was detected many times. The genes are TRBV6-2 or TRBV6-3 and TRBJ2-7; D gene ambiguous. Trimming stripped 3 bases from V and 4 bases from J, with 16 bases between. Germline V gene data show CDR1 as MNHEY and CDR2 as SVGEGT. This CDR3 contains 15 residues. In DNA, the CDR3 is TGTGCCAGCAGTTATCGATTAGCTTCAGGATACGAGCAGTACTTC. It specifies CASSYRLASGYEQYF.

CDR3 in DNA: TGCAGCGTTGAGATGAGGGATAGGCACGAGCAGTACTTC. It yields the protein CSVEMRDRHEQYF. V is TRBV29-1 and J is TRBJ2-7; possibly TRBD2 for D (5 bases). From germline, CDR1 is SQVTM and CDR2 ANQGSEA. This CDR3 contains 13 residues. The V end was cut by 3 bases, the J end by 5 bases, with 14 bases between.

The chain is built from TRBV18 and TRBJ1-1; weak D call: TRBD1 (5 bases). The V gene lost 3 bases and the J gene lost 4 bases, with 15 bases spanning the gap. The CDR3 totals 15 residues. The germline gives CDR1 KGHSH, CDR2 LQKENI. The chain's CDR3 is CASSPEGLGGTEAFF. CDR3 coding DNA: TGTGCCAGCTCACCGGAAGGCCTTGGGGGCACTGAAGCTTTCTTT.

At least ten counts were recorded for this clonotype. The chain has TRBV19 and TRBJ1-1; D perhaps matches TRBD1 (5 bases). CDR3 length equals 14 residues. Deletions cut 11 bases from V and 0 bases from J, with 16 bases between. CDR1 is LNHDA, CDR2 SQIVND, per germline (reference sequence). Here the CDR3 reads CAWKGRGVNTEAFF. CDR3 DNA sequence: TGTGCCTGGAAGGGGAGAGGCGTGAACACTGAAGCTTTCTTT.

The table lists this clonotype with many counts. The chain carries TRBV5-1 and TRBJ1-5; D gene unclear. CDR1 is SGHRS and CDR2 is YFSETQ in the germline V gene. The germline V and J ends were trimmed by 0 bases and 9 bases, with 13 bases remaining between them. This CDR3 has 14 residues. The CDR3 loop reads CASSLEPWIPPQHF. The CDR3, as DNA: TGCGCCAGCAGCTTGGAACCATGGATCCCGCCCCAGCATTTT.

The J gene is TRBJ1-5, the V gene TRBV28; possibly TRBD1 for D (5 bases). Germline V gene data show CDR1 as MDHEN and CDR2 as SYDVKM. V lost 5 bases and J 12 bases, leaving 20 bases between the germline ends. The CDR3 has 14 residues. In DNA form, the CDR3 reads TGTGCCAGCAGTCCCCCGGGTGGGGGTTGGCTCCAGCATTTT. Translation gives CASSPPGGGWLQHF.

This clonotype was picked up many times. The chain combines TRBV20-1 with TRBJ2-4; D perhaps matches TRBD1 (6 bases). Germline CDR1 reads DFQATT; CDR2 reads SNEGSKA (reference sequence). CDR3 size: 13 residues. Trimming took off 3 bases at V and 5 bases at J, with 11 bases between the two ends. CDR3 region: CSASLGAQNIQYF. The CDR3 DNA is TGCAGTGCTAGTCTGGGGGCCCAAAACATTCAGTACTTC.

This clonotype was seen a few times. This rearrangement joins TRBV5-1 to TRBJ2-7; no definite D call. V dropped 1 base and J dropped 1 base, with 15 bases sitting between them. Germline-derived CDR1 and CDR2 are SGHRS and YFSETQ. The CDR3 runs 16 residues. The CDR3 coding sequence is TGCGCCAGCAGCTTGATATTTGGGCAGTTATCCTACGAGCAGTACTTC. It is translated as CASSLIFGQLSYEQYF.

The chain carries TRBV29-1 and TRBJ2-7; 8 nucleotides line up with TRBD1. The CDR3 has 18 residues. The V segment lost 1 base and the J segment 9 bases; nucleotides outside the gene matches: 23. The germline V gene has CDR1 SQVTM and CDR2 ANQGSEA. CDR3 region: CSVEVVDPSGGPPRGQYF. The DNA for the CDR3 is TGCAGCGTTGAAGTGGTGGACCCATCAGGGGGCCCCCCCCGAGGGCAGTACTTC.

Remarks on this clonotype: The junction differs from germline at one of its ends, possibly a read error. The chain employs TRBV12-3 or TRBV12-4 and TRBJ1-5; perhaps TRBD1 as D (5 bases). CDR3 length: 15 amino acids. The CDR3 protein is CASSLAWDSNQPQHF. The DNA for the CDR3 is TGTGCCAGCAGCTTAGCGTGGGACAGCAATCAGCCCCAGCATTTT.

The V gene is TRBV12-3 or TRBV12-4, the J gene TRBJ1-2; no clear D. Trimming took 5 bases from V and 8 from J, leaving 18 bases between them. The CDR3 sequence is 14 residues long. The CDR3, as DNA: TGTGCCAGCAGTCCCAATCGAAAGGCCGGGGGCTACACCTTC. Protein sequence: CASSPNRKAGGYTF.

The CDR3 loop is CASSLAQGGQETQYF. DNA for the CDR3: TGTGCCAGCAGCTTAGCTCAGGGTGGGCAAGAGACCCAGTACTTC. J is TRBJ2-5 and V is TRBV11-2, with D tentatively TRBD1 (5 bases). The ends were cut back, 1 base at V and 2 bases at J, with 11 bases in the middle. CDR3 length: 15 residues. Per the germline V gene, CDR1 is SGHAT and CDR2 is FQNNGV.

This clonotype was detected a few times. The rearrangement joins TRBV4-1 to TRBJ1-5; no firm D call. Trimming took 3 bases from V and 2 from J, leaving 11 bases between them. The CDR3 is 15 residues long. Germline CDR1 and CDR2: MGHRA and YSYEKL. CDR3 sequence: CASSQLGLGNQPQHF. Here the CDR3 DNA reads TGCGCCAGCAGCCAGCTAGGGTTGGGCAATCAGCCCCAGCATTTT.

At least ten counts were recorded for this clonotype. Mismatch with germline at one junction end may stem from a read error. V and J are TRBV2 and TRBJ2-2; possible D gene TRBD1, 5 bases. The CDR3 totals 11 residues. Germline CDR1 SNHLY, CDR2 FYNNEI. The CDR3 nucleotides read TGTGCCACAGGGAACGCCGGGGAGCTGTTTTTT. Protein sequence: CATGNAGELFF.

This clonotype was counted many times. The chain has TRBV19 and TRBJ1-1; 8 nucleotides align to TRBD1. Germline assignment: CDR1 LNHDA and CDR2 SQIVND (reference sequence). The CDR3 covers 18 residues. Trimming took 7 bases from V and 1 from J; bases not matched to a gene: 17. CDR3: CASMASYRDRFRNTEAFF. In nucleotides, the CDR3 is TGTGCCAGTATGGCCTCGTACCGGGACAGGTTTCGGAACACTGAAGCTTTCTTT.

V is TRBV5-1 and J is TRBJ2-7; 11 bases agree with TRBD1. The V gene end was trimmed by 5 bases and the J gene end by 5 bases; junction bases not matched to a gene: 9. Looked up from germline, CDR1 is SGHRS and CDR2 is YFSETQ. This CDR3 is built from 15 residues. The CDR3 protein is CASSHGAGQGDEQYF. Written as DNA, the CDR3 is TGCGCCAGCAGTCATGGGGCGGGACAGGGGGACGAGCAGTACTTC. Full variable domain (outside the CDR3, taken from reference TRBV5-1 and TRBJ2-7): KAGVTQTPRYLIKTRGQQVTLSCSPISGHRSVSWYQQTPGQGLQFLFEYFSETQRNKGNFPGRFSGRQFSNSRSEMNVSTLELGDSALYLCASSHGAGQGDEQYFGPGTRLTVT.

This clonotype was observed many times. The chain couples TRBV6-5 to TRBJ2-5, with a tentative D call TRBD2 (6 bases). This CDR3 comprises 17 residues. V dropped 8 bases and J dropped 2 bases, with 24 bases sitting between them. Per germline, CDR1 MNHEY and CDR2 SVGAGI. The CDR3 here is CASLPRAPLGGQETQYF. The CDR3, as DNA: TGTGCCAGCCTGCCCAGGGCTCCTCTTGGGGGGCAAGAGACCCAGTACTTC.

The J gene is TRBJ1-2, the V gene TRBV14, with D possibly matching TRBD1 (5 bases). The CDR3 is 15 amino acids. V lost 4 bases, J lost 0 bases, and 12 bases lay in between. Germline CDR1 is SGHDN and CDR2 is FVKESK. The CDR3 coding sequence is TGTGCCAGCAGCCTGACGGACATCGCTAACTATGGCTACACCTTC. Its protein product is CASSLTDIANYGYTF.